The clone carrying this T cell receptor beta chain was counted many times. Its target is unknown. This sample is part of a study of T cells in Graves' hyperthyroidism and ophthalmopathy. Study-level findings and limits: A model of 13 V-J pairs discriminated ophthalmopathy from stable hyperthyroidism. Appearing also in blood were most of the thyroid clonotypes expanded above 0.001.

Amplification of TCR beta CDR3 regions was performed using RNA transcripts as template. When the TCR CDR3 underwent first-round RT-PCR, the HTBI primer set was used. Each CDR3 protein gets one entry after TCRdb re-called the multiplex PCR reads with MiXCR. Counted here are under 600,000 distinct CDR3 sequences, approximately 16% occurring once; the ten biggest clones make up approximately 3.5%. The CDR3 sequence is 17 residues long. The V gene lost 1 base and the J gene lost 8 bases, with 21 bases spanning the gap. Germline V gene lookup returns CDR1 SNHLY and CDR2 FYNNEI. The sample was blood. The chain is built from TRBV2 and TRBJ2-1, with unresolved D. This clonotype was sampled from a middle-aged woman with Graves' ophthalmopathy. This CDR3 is CASSEEGRVTTFDEQFF. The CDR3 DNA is TGTGCCAGCAGTGAAGAAGGCAGAGTAACTACGTTCGATGAGCAGTTCTTC.